The T cell receptor (beta chain) described here comes from a study of patients and donors after allogeneic stem cell transplantation. The V and J ends lost 5 bases and 7 bases, in that order; junction bases with no gene match: 10. The CDR3 extends over 15 amino acids. Germline CDR1 and CDR2: MNHEY and SVGEGT. Using its own MiXCR run on the RT-PCR reads, TCRdb lists one record per CDR3 protein. The top ten clones hold around 6% of a sample with some 880,000 distinct CDR3 sequences, over 15% of them seen once. This TCR came from a human donor who was either an allogeneic HSCT recipient or a stem cell or donor lymphocyte infusion donor (not recorded which). It is not recorded whose cells these are; they may come from a transplant donor. Source material: blood, either unsorted or a sorted T cell fraction (not recorded which). The chain carries TRBV6-2 or TRBV6-3 and TRBJ1-5; 8 nucleotides align to TRBD1. The CDR3 loop is CASSRGTGRKQPQHF. For the CDR3, the DNA is TGTGCCAGCAGTCGGGGGACAGGAAGAAAACAGCCCCAGCATTTT.